This TCR beta chain was retrieved from a study of CD8 T cells in ankylosing spondylitis. The table lists this clonotype with a count of one. Its antigen remains unidentified. V shed 10 bases, J shed 1 base, and the junction held 18 bases outside the gene matches. Per the germline V gene, CDR1 is SGHRS and CDR2 is YFSETQ. This CDR3 has 18 residues. Study outcomes and limitations: The clones that were linked to disease were reported to be significantly enriched in matched synovial fluid samples from ankylosing spondylitis patients. The authors found the disease-linked clones to be CD8+ and relatively rare in peripheral blood. Several highly homologous variants made up a TCR beta motif that seemed to typify ankylosing spondylitis blood.

The authors made TCR beta libraries by quantitative 5'-RACE with molecular barcodes. Via MiXCR, TCRdb re-called the 5' RACE reads, giving one row per CDR3 protein. The sample holds over 600,000 distinct CDR3 sequences, around 19% seen once. This receptor was obtained from a male donor with ankylosing spondylitis. The sample taken for sequencing was blood, either unsorted or a sorted T cell fraction (not recorded which). The chain links TRBV5-1 to TRBJ2-5; 11 nucleotides line up with TRBD2. CDR3 sequence (DNA): TGCGCCCCATCACTGGTGCGGCTAGCGGGGGGTTTCCAAGAGACCCAGTACTTC. Translating gives CAPSLVRLAGGFQETQYF.